The clone carrying this T cell receptor (beta chain) has only a few counts. The target antigen is unknown. A junction end diverges from the germline sequence, so it may reflect a read error. Starting material of 500 ng total RNA yielded TCR beta cDNA via a constant-region primer. A slightly modified ARM-PCR protocol with three nested multiplex PCR rounds produced these TCR beta libraries. A C-beta reverse primer was combined with TRBV1-TRBV30 forward primers in the first two PCR rounds, and each round had 9 to 10 cycles. MiXCR was run by TCRdb on the multiplex PCR reads, yielding one entry per CDR3 protein. The table records approximately 330,000 distinct CDR3 sequences, 65% of them present only once. Germline DNA was extracted too, while blood RNA derived from unsorted whole blood. The patients lived with chronic HBV infection and had not yet received any treatment. Prior to surgery, roughly 4.4 milliliters of peripheral blood were drawn.

The source of the sample is a study of tumor-infiltrating lymphocytes in primary liver carcinoma. Study summary: Lesions, classed as T1-T3 N0M0, spanned about 4 to 10 cm across.

Study results and caveats: No comparison of CD4+ and CD8+ repertoires was made, since the samples were bulk unsorted.

The CDR3 consists of 19 residues. The germline CDR1 and CDR2 sequences are LGHNA and YSLEER. The specimen sequenced was peripheral blood. This clonotype originated in a man in his forties with primary liver carcinoma and hepatitis B virus infection. This chain joins TRBV4-3 and TRBJ2-3, with 9 bases that match TRBD2. DNA for the CDR3: TGCGCCAGCAGCCAAGTTTTAGTGTGGCGGGAGGGAAGGACAGATGCGCAGTATTTT. It codes for CASSQVLVWREGRTDAQYF.